This T cell receptor beta chain was documented in a study of CD8 T cells in Susac syndrome. The RNA input was roughly 0.45 to 1 ug, and it was reverse transcribed with random hexamers. The immunoSEQ assay covered 54 Vbeta and 13 Jbeta segments for CDR3. Each CDR3 protein gets one entry after TCRdb re-called the immunoSEQ multiplex PCR reads with MiXCR. The sample has about 290,000 distinct CDR3 sequences; approximately 85% are singletons. The multiple sclerosis controls, all treatment-naive patients, had relapsing-remitting disease that was stable or active. The clonotype was recovered from a human donor with multiple sclerosis. The sequencing sample was made of CD8+ T cells from PBMCs.

In nucleotides, the CDR3 is TGTGCCAGTAGTATTGGAGGGTTAGCGGCAGATGAGCAGTTCTTC. This translates into CASSIGGLAADEQFF. The V call is TRBV19, the J call TRBJ2-1; D is perhaps TRBD2 (6 bases). This CDR3 has 15 amino acids. Between the trimmed V and J ends, which lost 3 bases and 8 bases, there was a span of 17 bases. The germline gives CDR1 LNHDA, CDR2 SQIVND (reference sequence).